Below, one TCR beta chain is given with its context. This CDR3 region has 16 residues. The V gene lost 0 bases and the J gene lost 0 bases, with 9 bases spanning the gap. Per the germline V gene, CDR1 is DFQATT and CDR2 is SNEGSKA (reference sequence). The entry originates in a study of blood T cells in healthy people across ages. Approximately 10 milliliters was the volume of peripheral blood drawn from each donor. With a J-beta primer mix and a sample-barcoded 5' primer, a second PCR ran about 7 to 12 cycles. Each sample provided no less than 2.5 million CDR3-containing paired-end reads. MiXCR was run by TCRdb on the 5' RACE reads, yielding one entry per CDR3 protein. This table holds around 690,000 distinct CDR3 sequences, approximately 59% found once.

The sample taken for sequencing was blood. The TCR was taken from a man aged 60 to 75 in good health. The chain uses TRBV20-1 and TRBJ1-6; D is unresolved. The CDR3 spells CSARDGSNSYNSPLHF. The CDR3 region has the DNA TGCAGTGCTAGAGATGGCAGCAACTCCTATAATTCACCCCTCCACTTT.